These 16 T cell receptor beta chains share one sample of origin, sequenced in a study of T cells in Graves' hyperthyroidism and ophthalmopathy. TCR beta CDR3 sequences were amplified from RNA transcripts. The HTBI primer set was used in a first-round RT-PCR of the TCR CDR3. TCRdb passed the multiplex PCR reads through MiXCR, listing each CDR3 protein once. The sample has around 600,000 distinct CDR3 sequences, just under 45% seen once. Input material: peripheral blood or thyroid tissue (not recorded which). These receptors were collected from an adult man with Graves' disease, either hyperthyroidism or ophthalmopathy (not recorded which).

CDR3 coding DNA: TGTGCCAGCAGTTACTTTACTAGCGGGAGGAACGAGCAGTACTTC. Its protein is CASSYFTSGRNEQYF. The genes are TRBV6-5 and TRBJ2-7; TRBD2 agrees at 12 bases. Germline V gene sequence: CDR1 MNHEY, CDR2 SVGAGI. V gave up 1 base and J gave up 5 bases; unmatched junction bases: 3. This CDR3 contains 15 residues.

The V call is TRBV29-1, the J call TRBJ1-6; 7 bases fit TRBD1. CDR1 and CDR2 from the germline V gene are SQVTM and ANQGSEA. After removal of 8 bases from V and 6 bases from J, the junction contained 10 bases not matched to a gene. The CDR3 consists of 14 residues. The CDR3 is CSSPQGSGNSPLHF. Here the CDR3 DNA reads TGCAGCTCACCACAGGGGTCCGGTAATTCACCCCTCCACTTT.

Of note for this clonotype: A read error may explain this, as a much larger clone is one base away. The chain carries TRBV27 and TRBJ1-6; D is ambiguous. Germline V gene data show CDR1 as MNHEY and CDR2 as SMNVEV (reference sequence). This CDR3 spans 12 amino acids. Trimming removed 5 bases at V and 9 bases at J, with 8 bases between. CDR3 bases: TGTGCCAGCAGTAAGGGCGGTTCACCCCTCCACTTT. This translates into CASSKGGSPLHF.

There are a few counts of this clonotype. V is TRBV5-1 and J is TRBJ2-2; weak D call: TRBD1 (6 bases). The CDR3 is 15 residues long. Looked up from germline, CDR1 is SGHRS and CDR2 is YFSETQ. The V end was cut by 1 base, the J end by 5 bases, with 12 bases between. The CDR3 here is CASSLQQGGTGELFF. For the CDR3, the DNA is TGCGCCAGCAGCTTGCAACAGGGCGGTACCGGGGAGCTGTTTTTT. The whole variable domain, remainder taken from reference TRBV5-1 and TRBJ2-2, is KAGVTQTPRYLIKTRGQQVTLSCSPISGHRSVSWYQQTPGQGLQFLFEYFSETQRNKGNFPGRFSGRQFSNSRSEMNVSTLELGDSALYLCASSLQQGGTGELFFGEGSRLTVL.

About this clonotype itself: This may come from a read error, since a much larger clone is one base off. V gene TRBV7-2 combines with J gene TRBJ2-5, with 8 bases lining up with TRBD1. Per the germline V gene, CDR1 is SGHTA and CDR2 is FQGNSA. The CDR3 contains 15 residues. CDR3 sequence: CASSIAVTGAETQYF. The CDR3 DNA sequence: TGTGCCAGCAGCATAGCCGTGACAGGGGCAGAGACCCAGTACTTC.

The rearrangement links TRBV15 to TRBJ2-5, with 7 bases identical to TRBD1. CDR1 and CDR2 (germline): LNHNV, YYDKDF (reference sequence). The CDR3 is made up of 15 amino acids. V lost 0 bases to trimming and J lost 9 bases; unmatched junction nucleotides: 10. Here the CDR3 reads CATSRDATGWQPQYF. The CDR3 coding sequence is TGTGCCACCAGCAGAGATGCGACAGGGTGGCAGCCCCAGTACTTC.

The V call is TRBV29-1, the J call TRBJ2-5; D is possibly TRBD1 (7 bases). With the DNA end fitting TRBJ2-1 better, the J assignment may be wrong. CDR3 length: 13 residues. The V gene's germline CDR1 is SQVTM and CDR2 ANQGSEA. The CDR3 region is CSAVQGGQGEQFF. DNA of the CDR3: TGCAGCGCTGTCCAGGGGGGTCAGGGTGAGCAGTTCTTC.

This clonotype was counted ten times or more. The V call is TRBV24-1, the J call TRBJ1-5; D remains ambiguous. Germline V gene sequence: CDR1 KGHDR, CDR2 SFDVKD. CDR3 length: 15 amino acids. V was cut by 2 bases and J by 4 bases, with 11 bases left in between. The CDR3 DNA sequence: TGTGCCACCAGTGATTCCGGGATGCCTAATCAGCCCCAGCATTTT. This codes for CATSDSGMPNQPQHF.

The V call is TRBV29-1, the J call TRBJ1-1; D is perhaps TRBD1 (5 bases). Trimming left V 8 bases short and J 1 base short, with 14 bases between. The CDR3 extends over 13 amino acids. Per the germline V gene, CDR1 is SQVTM and CDR2 is ANQGSEA. The CDR3 nucleotides are TGCAGCTTGGGGGGTCTCGGGAACACTGAAGCTTTCTTT. Translation gives CSLGGLGNTEAFF.

The V gene is TRBV29-1, the J gene TRBJ2-6; perhaps TRBD1 as D (5 bases). V was shortened by 4 bases and J by 2 bases, with 6 bases between the two germline ends. Germline values: CDR1 SQVTM, CDR2 ANQGSEA. The CDR3 runs 13 residues. In DNA form, the CDR3 reads TGCAGCGTTGCAGGGCCTGGGGCCAACGTCCTGACTTTC. Translated: CSVAGPGANVLTF.

V gene TRBV7-2 combines with J gene TRBJ1-4; 7 positions agree with TRBD1. Trimming removed 2 bases from V and 11 bases from J; junction bases left unmatched: 8. CDR3 length: 14 amino acids. Germline V gene data show CDR1 as SGHTA and CDR2 as FQGNSA. Here the CDR3 DNA reads TGTGCCAGCAGCTTACAGGGACAGTTTGGGAAACTGTTTTTT. As protein: CASSLQGQFGKLFF. Together with reference TRBV7-2 and TRBJ1-4, the CDR3 gives the full variable domain: GAGVSQSPSNKVTEKGKDVELRCDPISGHTALYWYRQSLGQGLEFLIYFQGNSAPDKSGLPSDRFSAERTGGSVSTLTIQRTQQEDSAVYLCASSLQGQFGKLFFGSGTQLSVL.

The chain has TRBV7-2 and TRBJ2-5; 11 positions agree with TRBD2. CDR3 length equals 17 residues. J was trimmed by 1 base and V by 5 bases; bases with no gene match: 9. Per germline, CDR1 SGHTA and CDR2 FQGNSA. The CDR3 sequence is CASSILAGALSQETQYF. DNA for the CDR3: TGTGCCAGCAGCATACTAGCGGGGGCCCTTAGCCAAGAGACCCAGTACTTC.

The gene calls are TRBV24-1 and TRBJ2-7; TRBD2 might be the D (6 bases). Looked up from germline, CDR1 is KGHDR and CDR2 is SFDVKD. The CDR3 totals 15 residues. V gave up 7 bases and J gave up 0 bases, with 15 bases separating them. The CDR3 reads CATSPGEVSSYEQYF. Here the CDR3 DNA reads TGTGCCACCAGCCCCGGGGAGGTAAGCTCCTACGAGCAGTACTTC.

The V and J genes are TRBV2 and TRBJ1-4; the match to TRBD1 covers 12 bases. CDR1 is SNHLY and CDR2 is FYNNEI in the germline V gene. This CDR3 comprises 19 residues. J lost 3 bases, V lost 0 bases, and 8 bases had no gene match. The CDR3 is CASSEAQGTGGYANEKLFF. The CDR3 nucleotides are TGTGCCAGCAGTGAAGCGCAGGGGACAGGGGGCTACGCTAATGAAAAACTGTTTTTT.

Comments on this clonotype: The junction and the germline gene differ at one end; a read error may be behind it. V usage is TRBV7-6 and J usage is TRBJ1-1; 9 nucleotides agree with TRBD1. Germline CDR1 and CDR2: SGHVS and FNYEAQ. The CDR3 sequence is 18 residues long. The CDR3 nucleotides read TGCGCCAGCAGCCAAGCACGACAGGGGGTAATGAAGGACACTGAAGCTTTCTTT. This encodes CASSQARQGVMKDTEAFF.

This clonotype was counted between two and nine times. This chain links TRBV7-2 with TRBJ1-5, with D possibly matching TRBD1 (6 bases). V gave up 3 bases and J gave up 5 bases, with 14 bases separating them. Germline V CDR1 and CDR2: SGHTA, FQGNSA. This CDR3 contains 15 residues. This CDR3 is CASSFGGDTDQPQHF. CDR3 coding DNA: TGTGCCAGCAGCTTCGGAGGGGACACCGATCAGCCCCAGCATTTT.